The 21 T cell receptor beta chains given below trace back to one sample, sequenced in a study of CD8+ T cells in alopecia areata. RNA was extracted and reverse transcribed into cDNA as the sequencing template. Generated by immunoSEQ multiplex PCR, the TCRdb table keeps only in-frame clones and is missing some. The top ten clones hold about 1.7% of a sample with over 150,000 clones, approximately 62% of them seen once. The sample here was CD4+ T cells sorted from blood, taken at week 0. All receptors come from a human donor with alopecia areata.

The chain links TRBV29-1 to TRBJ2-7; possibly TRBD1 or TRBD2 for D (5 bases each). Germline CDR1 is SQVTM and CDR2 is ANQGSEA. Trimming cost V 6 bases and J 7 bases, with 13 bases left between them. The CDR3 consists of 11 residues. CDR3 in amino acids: CSVWDLGEQYF. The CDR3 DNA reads TGCAGCGTGTGGGACCTGGGGGAGCAGTACTTC.

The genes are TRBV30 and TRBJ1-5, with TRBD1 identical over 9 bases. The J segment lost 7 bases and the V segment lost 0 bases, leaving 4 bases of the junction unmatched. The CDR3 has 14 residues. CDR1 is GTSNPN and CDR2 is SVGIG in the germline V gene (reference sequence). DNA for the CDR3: TGTGCCTGGAGTGTGGGACAGGGAAGGCAGCCCCAGCATTTT. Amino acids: CAWSVGQGRQPQHF.

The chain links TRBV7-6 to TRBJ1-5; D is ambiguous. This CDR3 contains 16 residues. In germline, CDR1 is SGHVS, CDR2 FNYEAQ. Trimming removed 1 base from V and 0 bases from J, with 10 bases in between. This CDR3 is CASSLGGGNSNQPQHF. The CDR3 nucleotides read TGTGCCAGCAGCTTAGGTGGCGGGAATAGCAATCAGCCCCAGCATTTT.

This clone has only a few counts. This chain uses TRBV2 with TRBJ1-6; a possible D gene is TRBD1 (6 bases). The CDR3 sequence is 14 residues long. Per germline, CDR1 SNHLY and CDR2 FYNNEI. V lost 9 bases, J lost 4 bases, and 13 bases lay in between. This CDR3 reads CASRTEFYNSPLHF. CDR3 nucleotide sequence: TGTGCCAGTAGGACAGAATTTTATAATTCACCCCTCCACTTT.

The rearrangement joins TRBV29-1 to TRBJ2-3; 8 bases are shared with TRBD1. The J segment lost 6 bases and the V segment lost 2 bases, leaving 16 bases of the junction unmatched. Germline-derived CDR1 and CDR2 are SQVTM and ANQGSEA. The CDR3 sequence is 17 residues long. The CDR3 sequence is CSVEPQPPRTGKDTQYF. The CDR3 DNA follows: TGCAGCGTTGAACCTCAACCTCCTCGGACAGGGAAGGATACGCAGTATTTT.

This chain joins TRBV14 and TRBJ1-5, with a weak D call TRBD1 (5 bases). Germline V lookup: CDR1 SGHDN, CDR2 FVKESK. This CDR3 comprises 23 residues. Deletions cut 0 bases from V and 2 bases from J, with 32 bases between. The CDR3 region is CASSQDLHRWRQSPLFGNQPQHF. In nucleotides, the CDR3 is TGTGCCAGCAGCCAAGATCTGCATCGGTGGCGACAGTCCCCCTTATTTGGCAATCAGCCCCAGCATTTT.

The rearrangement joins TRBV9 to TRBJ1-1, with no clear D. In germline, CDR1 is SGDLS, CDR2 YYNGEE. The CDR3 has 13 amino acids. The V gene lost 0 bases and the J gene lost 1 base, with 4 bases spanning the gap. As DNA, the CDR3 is TGTGCCAGCAGCGTAGCGTCGAACACTGAAGCTTTCTTT. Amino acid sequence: CASSVASNTEAFF.

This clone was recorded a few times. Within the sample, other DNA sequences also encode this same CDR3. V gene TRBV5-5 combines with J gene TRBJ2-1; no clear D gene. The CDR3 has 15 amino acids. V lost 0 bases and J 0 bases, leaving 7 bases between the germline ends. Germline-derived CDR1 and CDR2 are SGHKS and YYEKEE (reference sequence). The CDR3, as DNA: TGTGCCAGCAGCTTGGACAGAGTCTCCTACAATGAGCAGTTCTTC. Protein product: CASSLDRVSYNEQFF.

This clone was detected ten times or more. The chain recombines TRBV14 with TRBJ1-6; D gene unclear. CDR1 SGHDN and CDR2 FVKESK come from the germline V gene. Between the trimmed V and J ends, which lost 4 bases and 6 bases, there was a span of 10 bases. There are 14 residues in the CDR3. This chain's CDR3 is CASSRFGGNSPLHF. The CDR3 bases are TGTGCCAGCAGCCGATTTGGTGGTAATTCACCCCTCCACTTT.

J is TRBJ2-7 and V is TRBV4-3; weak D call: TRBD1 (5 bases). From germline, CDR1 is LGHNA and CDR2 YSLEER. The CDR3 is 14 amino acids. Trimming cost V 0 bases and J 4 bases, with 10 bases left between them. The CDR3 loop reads CASSQEDKLYEQYF. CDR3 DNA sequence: TGCGCCAGCAGCCAAGAGGACAAACTTTACGAGCAGTACTTC.

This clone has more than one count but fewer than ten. The DNA of the CDR3 is TGTGCTAGTGGTCCAGGGACTTTGTTCAATGAGCAGTTCTTC. Its protein product is CASGPGTLFNEQFF. V is TRBV12-5 and J is TRBJ2-1, with D possibly TRBD2 on 6 matching bases. Germline loops: CDR1 LGHNT, CDR2 FRNRAP. V shed 5 bases and J shed 6 bases, with 14 bases lying between them. This CDR3 comprises 14 residues. The full variable domain, with the rest looked up from reference TRBV12-5 and TRBJ2-1, is DARVTQTPRHKVTEMGQEVTMRCQPILGHNTVFWYRQTMMQGLELLAYFRNRAPLDDSGMPKDRFSAEMPDATLATLKIQPSEPRDSAVYFCASGPGTLFNEQFFGPGTRLTVL.

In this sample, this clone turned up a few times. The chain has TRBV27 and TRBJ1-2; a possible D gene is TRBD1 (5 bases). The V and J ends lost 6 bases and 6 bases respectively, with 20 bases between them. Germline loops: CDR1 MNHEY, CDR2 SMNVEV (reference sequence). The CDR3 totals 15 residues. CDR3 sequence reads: CASSPSVQGVDGYTF. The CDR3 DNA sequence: TGTGCCAGCAGCCCTAGTGTCCAGGGAGTGGATGGCTACACCTTC.

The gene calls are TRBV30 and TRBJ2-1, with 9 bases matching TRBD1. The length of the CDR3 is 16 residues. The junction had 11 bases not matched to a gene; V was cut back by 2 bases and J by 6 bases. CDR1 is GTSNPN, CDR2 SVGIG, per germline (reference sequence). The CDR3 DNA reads TGTGCCTGGAGTCAGCCGGGGACAGGGCCCCTCAATGAGCAGTTCTTC. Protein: CAWSQPGTGPLNEQFF.

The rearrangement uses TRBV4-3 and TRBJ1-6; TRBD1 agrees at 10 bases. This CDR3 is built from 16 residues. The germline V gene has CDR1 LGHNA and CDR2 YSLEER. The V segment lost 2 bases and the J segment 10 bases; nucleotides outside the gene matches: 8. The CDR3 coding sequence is TGCGCCAGCAGCCAACTAGAGGGACAGGGGACGTCACCCCTCCACTTT. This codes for CASSQLEGQGTSPLHF.

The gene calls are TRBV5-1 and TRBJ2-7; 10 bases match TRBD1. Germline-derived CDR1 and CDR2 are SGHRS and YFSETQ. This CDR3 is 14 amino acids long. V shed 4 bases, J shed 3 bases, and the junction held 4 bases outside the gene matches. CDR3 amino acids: CASSPGQGGYEQYF. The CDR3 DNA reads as TGCGCCAGCAGCCCAGGACAGGGGGGCTACGAGCAGTACTTC.

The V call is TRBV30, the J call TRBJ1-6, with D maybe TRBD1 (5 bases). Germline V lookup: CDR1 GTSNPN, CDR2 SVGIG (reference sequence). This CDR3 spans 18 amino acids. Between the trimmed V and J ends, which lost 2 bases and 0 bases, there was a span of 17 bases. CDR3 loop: CAWSSEGLTSSYNSPLHF. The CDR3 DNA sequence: TGTGCCTGGAGTTCGGAGGGACTAACGAGCTCCTATAATTCACCCCTCCACTTT.

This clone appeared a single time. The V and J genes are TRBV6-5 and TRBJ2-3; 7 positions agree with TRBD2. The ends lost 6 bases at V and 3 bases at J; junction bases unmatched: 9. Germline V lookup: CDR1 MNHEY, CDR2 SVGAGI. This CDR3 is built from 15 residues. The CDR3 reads CASSPSGVRTDTQYF. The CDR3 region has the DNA TGTGCCAGCAGCCCAAGCGGGGTAAGGACAGATACGCAGTATTTT.

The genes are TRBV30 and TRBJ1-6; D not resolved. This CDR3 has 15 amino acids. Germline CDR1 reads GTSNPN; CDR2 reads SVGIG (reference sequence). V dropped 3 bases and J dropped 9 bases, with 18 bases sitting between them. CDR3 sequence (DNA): TGTGCCTGGAGAGTTAGGACCGGGTCAAGTTCACCCCTCCACTTT. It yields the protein CAWRVRTGSSSPLHF.

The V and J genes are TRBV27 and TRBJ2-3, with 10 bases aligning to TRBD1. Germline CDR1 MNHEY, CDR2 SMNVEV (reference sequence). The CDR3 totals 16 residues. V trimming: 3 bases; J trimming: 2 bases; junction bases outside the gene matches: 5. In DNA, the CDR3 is TGTGCCAGCAGTTTTCGGGACAGGGGATACACAGATACGCAGTATTTT. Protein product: CASSFRDRGYTDTQYF.

CDR3 in amino acids: CASRKSTGGGNEQFF. For the CDR3, the DNA is TGTGCCAGCAGGAAGAGCACAGGGGGCGGGAATGAGCAGTTCTTC. V gene TRBV6-6 combines with J gene TRBJ2-1; 9 nucleotides line up with TRBD1. J gave up 7 bases and V 6 bases, and 10 bases lay outside the gene matches. The germline gives CDR1 MNHNY, CDR2 SVGAGI (reference sequence). This CDR3 contains 15 residues.

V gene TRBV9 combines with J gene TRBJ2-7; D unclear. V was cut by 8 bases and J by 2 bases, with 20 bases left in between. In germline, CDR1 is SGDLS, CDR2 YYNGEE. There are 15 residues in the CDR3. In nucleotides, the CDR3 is TGTGCCAGAAGGGAAGGGTCCCCTGGGGCCTACGAGCAGTACTTC. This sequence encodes CARREGSPGAYEQYF.